A single sample gave rise to the 4 T cell receptor beta chains below, sequenced in a study of shared clonotypes between healthy human individuals. The data were produced by immunoSEQ multiplex PCR, yet TCRdb's version contains in-frame clones alone and is incomplete. Counted here are fewer than 1.8 million clones, around 98.5% occurring once; the ten biggest clones make up roughly 0.35%. The sample comprised naive CD4+ T cells sorted from blood. The sample's subset: CD45RA+ positively selected. The receptors were sampled from a man aged 30 to 45 in good health.

This chain links TRBV30 with TRBJ2-7, with TRBD1 identical over 9 bases. With V trimmed by 3 bases and J by 0 bases, 6 bases remained unmatched. CDR1 GTSNPN and CDR2 SVGIG come from the germline V gene (reference sequence). This CDR3 region has 15 residues. The CDR3 loop reads CAWREQGAPSYEQYF. The CDR3, as DNA: TGTGCCTGGAGAGAACAGGGGGCGCCCTCCTACGAGCAGTACTTC.

The CDR3: CASSEEGGFKLLSYEQYF. The DNA of the CDR3 is TGTGCCAGCAGTGAAGAGGGGGGGTTTAAACTCCTGAGTTACGAGCAGTACTTC. V and J are TRBV6-1 and TRBJ2-7, with D possibly TRBD2 on 7 matching bases. The germline CDR1 and CDR2 sequences are MNHNS and SASEGT. The CDR3 is 18 residues long. V was trimmed by 1 base and J by 4 bases, leaving 23 bases between them.

V usage is TRBV18 and J usage is TRBJ2-1, with D tentatively TRBD2 (6 bases). The germline V and J ends were trimmed by 0 bases and 7 bases, with 13 bases remaining between them. Per germline, CDR1 KGHSH and CDR2 LQKENI. The CDR3 extends over 15 amino acids. This CDR3 reads CASSPPMRDGNEQFF. As DNA, the CDR3 is TGTGCCAGCTCACCACCGATGCGGGACGGAAATGAGCAGTTCTTC.

V is TRBV5-4 and J is TRBJ1-5; D is unresolved. The V gene's germline CDR1 is SGHNT and CDR2 YYREEE (reference sequence). The CDR3 length is 12 residues. Between the trimmed V and J ends, which lost 2 bases and 5 bases, there was a span of 5 bases. Here the CDR3 reads CASSLFDQPQHF. CDR3 DNA: TGTGCCAGCAGCTTATTCGATCAGCCCCAGCATTTT.